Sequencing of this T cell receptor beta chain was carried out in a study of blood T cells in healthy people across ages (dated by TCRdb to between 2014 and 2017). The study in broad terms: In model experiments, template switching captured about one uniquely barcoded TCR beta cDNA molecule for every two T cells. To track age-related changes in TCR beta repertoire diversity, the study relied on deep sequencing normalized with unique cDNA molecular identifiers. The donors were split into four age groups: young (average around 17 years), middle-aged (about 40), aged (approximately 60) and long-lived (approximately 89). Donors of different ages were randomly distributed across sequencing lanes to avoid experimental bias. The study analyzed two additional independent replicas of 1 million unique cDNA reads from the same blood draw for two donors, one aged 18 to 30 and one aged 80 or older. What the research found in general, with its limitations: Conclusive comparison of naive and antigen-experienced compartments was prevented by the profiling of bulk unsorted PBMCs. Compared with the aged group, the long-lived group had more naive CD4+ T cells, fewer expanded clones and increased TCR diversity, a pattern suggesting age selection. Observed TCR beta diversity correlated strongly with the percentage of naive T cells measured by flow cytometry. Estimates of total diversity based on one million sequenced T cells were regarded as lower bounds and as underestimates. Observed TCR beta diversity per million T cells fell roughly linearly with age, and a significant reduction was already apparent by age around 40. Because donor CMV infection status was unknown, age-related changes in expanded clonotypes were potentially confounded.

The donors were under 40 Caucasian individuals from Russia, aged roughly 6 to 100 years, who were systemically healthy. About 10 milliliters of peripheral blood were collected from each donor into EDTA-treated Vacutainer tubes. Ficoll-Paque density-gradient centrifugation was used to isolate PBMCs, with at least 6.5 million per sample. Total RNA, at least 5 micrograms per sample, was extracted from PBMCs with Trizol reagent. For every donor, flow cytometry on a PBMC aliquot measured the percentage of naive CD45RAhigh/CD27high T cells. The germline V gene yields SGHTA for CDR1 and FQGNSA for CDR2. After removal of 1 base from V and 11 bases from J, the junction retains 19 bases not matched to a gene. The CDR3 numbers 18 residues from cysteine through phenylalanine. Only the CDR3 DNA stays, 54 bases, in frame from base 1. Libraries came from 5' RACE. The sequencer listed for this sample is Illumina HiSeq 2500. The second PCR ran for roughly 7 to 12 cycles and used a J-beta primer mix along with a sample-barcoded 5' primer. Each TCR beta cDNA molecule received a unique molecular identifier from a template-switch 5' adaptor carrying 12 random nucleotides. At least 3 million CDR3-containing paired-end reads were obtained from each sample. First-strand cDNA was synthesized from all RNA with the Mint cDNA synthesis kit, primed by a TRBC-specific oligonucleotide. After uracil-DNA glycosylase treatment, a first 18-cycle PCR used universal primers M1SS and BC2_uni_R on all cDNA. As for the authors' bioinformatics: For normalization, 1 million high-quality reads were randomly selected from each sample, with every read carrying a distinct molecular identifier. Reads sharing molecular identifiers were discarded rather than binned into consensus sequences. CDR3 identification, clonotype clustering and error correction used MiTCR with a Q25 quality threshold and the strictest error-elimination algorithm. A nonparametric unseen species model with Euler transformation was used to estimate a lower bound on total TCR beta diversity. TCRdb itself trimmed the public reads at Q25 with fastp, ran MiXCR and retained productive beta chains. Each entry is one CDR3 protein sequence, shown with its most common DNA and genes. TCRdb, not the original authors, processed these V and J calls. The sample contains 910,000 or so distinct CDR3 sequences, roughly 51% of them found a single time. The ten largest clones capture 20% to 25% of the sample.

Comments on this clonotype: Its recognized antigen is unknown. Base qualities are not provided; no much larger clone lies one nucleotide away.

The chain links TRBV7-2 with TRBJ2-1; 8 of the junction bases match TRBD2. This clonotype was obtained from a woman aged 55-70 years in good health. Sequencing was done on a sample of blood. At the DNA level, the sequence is TGTGCCAGCAGCTTAGTTCCCAGGCGGAGGACGGGGGGGGTTAAGCAGTTCTTC. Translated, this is CASSLVPRRRTGGVKQFF.